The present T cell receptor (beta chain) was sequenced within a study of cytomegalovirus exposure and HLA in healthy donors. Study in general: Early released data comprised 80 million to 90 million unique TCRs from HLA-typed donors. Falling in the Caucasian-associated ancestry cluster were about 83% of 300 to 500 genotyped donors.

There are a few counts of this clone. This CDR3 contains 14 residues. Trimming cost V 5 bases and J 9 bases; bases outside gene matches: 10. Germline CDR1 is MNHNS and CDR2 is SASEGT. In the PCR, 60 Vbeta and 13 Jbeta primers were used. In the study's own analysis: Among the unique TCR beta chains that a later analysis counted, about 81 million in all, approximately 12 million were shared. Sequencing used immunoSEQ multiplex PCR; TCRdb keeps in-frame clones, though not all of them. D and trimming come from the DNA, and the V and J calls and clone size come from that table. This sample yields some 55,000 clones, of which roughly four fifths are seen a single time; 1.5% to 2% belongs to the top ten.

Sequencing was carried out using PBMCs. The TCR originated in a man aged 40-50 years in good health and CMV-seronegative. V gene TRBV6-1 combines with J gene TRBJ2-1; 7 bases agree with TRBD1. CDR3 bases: TGTGCCAGCAGTAGACAGGGACAATATGGTGAGCAGTTCTTC. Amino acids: CASSRQGQYGEQFF.